Listed here are 14 T cell receptor beta chains from one sample, sequenced in a study of spatial heterogeneity in lung cancer. TCRdb ran MiXCR on the 5' RACE reads and lists one entry per CDR3 protein. The table includes about 2,400 distinct CDR3 sequences, under 10% detected once. Findings and caveats of the study: It was found that expanded intratumoral alpha and beta TCR counts tracked tumor mutation counts.

The time point here: sample taken at primary tumor resection. These receptors lack a known antigen. Sequenced material: lung tumor tissue, taken at surgery. The receptors derive from a female donor with early-stage non-small cell lung cancer.

This clonotype came up many times. This chain joins TRBV5-4 and TRBJ2-7; 8 bases agree with TRBD1. The CDR3 is 14 amino acids. Trimming cost V 2 bases and J 2 bases; bases outside gene matches: 3. Per the germline V gene, CDR1 is SGHNT and CDR2 is YYREEE (reference sequence). CDR3 coding DNA: TGTGCCAGCAGCTTCCAGGGGGCCACCTACGAGCAGTACTTC. Protein product: CASSFQGATYEQYF.

In this sample, this clonotype is medium-sized. The rearrangement uses TRBV5-1 and TRBJ2-1; possibly TRBD2 for D (5 bases). Germline values: CDR1 SGHRS, CDR2 YFSETQ. Trimming shortened V by 0 bases and J by 2 bases, and 9 bases separated the two germline ends. This CDR3 has 15 amino acids. CDR3 DNA sequence: TGCGCCAGCAGCTTGGTCAGCGGACCCTACAATGAGCAGTTCTTC. It yields the protein CASSLVSGPYNEQFF.

By share of the sample, this clonotype is large. V and J are TRBV20-1 and TRBJ2-5; 9 nucleotides agree with TRBD1. The ends lost 3 bases at V and 4 bases at J; junction bases unmatched: 12. The CDR3 runs to 16 residues. In germline, CDR1 is DFQATT, CDR2 SNEGSKA (reference sequence). The CDR3 bases are TGCAGTGCTAGCCGGGGACAGGGCCGTTTTCTAGAGACCCAGTACTTC. This encodes CSASRGQGRFLETQYF.

By frequency in the sample, this clonotype is medium-sized. The chain employs TRBV9 and TRBJ2-3, with 10 bases identical to TRBD2. CDR1 is SGDLS, CDR2 YYNGEE, per germline. V was pared by 3 bases and J by 0 bases, with 1 base of the junction left unmatched. This CDR3 is built from 15 residues. The CDR3 DNA sequence: TGTGCCAGCAGCGGGGGACTAGCGAGCACAGATACGCAGTATTTT. The encoded protein is CASSGGLASTDTQYF.

The gene calls are TRBV7-4 and TRBJ2-5; 14 bases agree with TRBD2. CDR3 size: 15 residues. The V gene's germline CDR1 is SGHVT and CDR2 SQSDAQ. V gave up 5 bases and J gave up 4 bases; unmatched junction bases: 3. CDR3 loop: CASSQGLAGVETQYF. The CDR3 DNA is TGTGCCAGCAGCCAGGGACTAGCGGGAGTAGAGACCCAGTACTTC. Based on the CDR3 plus reference TRBV7-4 and TRBJ2-5, the full variable domain is GAGVSQSPRYKVAKRGRDVALRCDSISGHVTLYWYRQTLGQGSEVLTYSQSDAQRDKSGRPSGRFSAERPERSVSTLKIQRTEQGDSAVYLCASSQGLAGVETQYFGPGTRLLVL.

This clonotype came up many times. The V and J genes are TRBV7-2 and TRBJ1-1; 10 bases match TRBD1. Trimming took 4 bases from V and 4 from J; bases not matched to a gene: 3. The CDR3 length is 14 residues. The V gene's germline CDR1 is SGHTA and CDR2 FQGNSA. The CDR3 sequence is CASSSGTGVTEAFF. Written as DNA, the CDR3 is TGTGCCAGCAGCTCCGGGACAGGGGTCACTGAAGCTTTCTTT.

This clonotype is medium-sized within its sample. V and J are TRBV5-1 and TRBJ2-7; 10 positions match TRBD1. Germline V gene data show CDR1 as SGHRS and CDR2 as YFSETQ. The V and J ends lost 3 bases and 2 bases, in that order; junction bases with no gene match: 5. There are 15 residues in the CDR3. CDR3 in amino acids: CASSWGTGDTYEQYV. In nucleotides, the CDR3 is TGCGCCAGCAGCTGGGGGACAGGGGATACCTACGAGCAGTACGTC.

This clonotype is medium-sized. The chain links TRBV14 to TRBJ2-2; perhaps D is TRBD1 or TRBD2 (5 bases each). Germline CDR1 reads SGHDN; CDR2 reads FVKESK. The V and J ends lost 4 bases and 7 bases respectively, with 10 bases between them. The CDR3 is made up of 13 amino acids. The CDR3 spells CASSLQGRGELFF. CDR3 in DNA: TGTGCCAGCAGCCTGCAGGGACGCGGGGAGCTGTTTTTT. Full variable domain (remainder filled in from reference TRBV14 and TRBJ2-2): EAGVTQFPSHSVIEKGQTVTLRCDPISGHDNLYWYRRVMGKEIKFLLHFVKESKQDESGMPNNRFLAERTGGTYSTLKVQPAELEDSGVYFCASSLQGRGELFFGEGSRLTVL.

The CDR3 sequence: CASSSFDKSTDTQYF. Here the CDR3 DNA reads TGTGCCAGCAGTTCTTTTGACAAAAGCACAGATACGCAGTATTTT. The chain uses TRBV28 and TRBJ2-3; no firm D call. Germline CDR1 reads MDHEN; CDR2 reads SYDVKM. CDR3 size: 15 residues. The V end was cut by 4 bases, the J end by 0 bases, with 11 bases between.

By its share, this clonotype is medium-sized (0.01 to 0.1%). The chain has TRBV27 and TRBJ2-7; D remains ambiguous. Trimming cost V 2 bases and J 7 bases, with 12 bases left between them. There are 13 residues in the CDR3. Germline V gene sequence: CDR1 MNHEY, CDR2 SMNVEV (reference sequence). The DNA of the CDR3 is TGTGCCAGCAGTTTAGGTCTGGGGTGGGAGCAGTACTTC. Translated, it gives CASSLGLGWEQYF.

V and J are TRBV27 and TRBJ2-4; 7 positions agree with TRBD1. Germline V gene sequence: CDR1 MNHEY, CDR2 SMNVEV (reference sequence). CDR3 length: 13 residues. J was trimmed by 3 bases and V by 7 bases; bases with no gene match: 3. CDR3: CASTDRSKNIQYF. The CDR3 region has the DNA TGTGCCAGCACGGACAGGAGCAAAAACATTCAGTACTTC.

Relative to its sample, this clonotype is medium-sized (0.01 to 0.1%). The rearrangement uses TRBV28 and TRBJ1-3, with TRBD1 matching over 9 bases. Germline CDR1 reads MDHEN; CDR2 reads SYDVKM. This CDR3 region has 16 residues. V was clipped by 2 bases and J by 4 bases; unmatched bases: 6. The CDR3 nucleotides read TGTGCCAGCAGTTTAGTACAGGGGGCCGGCGGAAACACCATATATTTT. Protein product: CASSLVQGAGGNTIYF. Together with reference TRBV28 and TRBJ1-3, the CDR3 gives the full variable domain: DVKVTQSSRYLVKRTGEKVFLECVQDMDHENMFWYRQDPGLGLRLIYFSYDVKMKEKGDIPEGYSVSREKKERFSLILESASTNQTSMYLCASSLVQGAGGNTIYFGEGSWLTVV.

The rearrangement joins TRBV28 to TRBJ1-1, with a tentative D call TRBD1 (5 bases). The CDR3 loop spans 14 amino acids. Germline assignment: CDR1 MDHEN and CDR2 SYDVKM. Trimming shortened V by 3 bases and J by 1 base, and 9 bases separated the two germline ends. The CDR3 coding sequence is TGTGCCAGCAGTTTCAGGGTCTGGAACACTGAAGCTTTCTTT. This codes for CASSFRVWNTEAFF.

This clonotype is categorized as medium-sized (0.01 to 0.1%). The CDR3 DNA is TGTGCCAGCAGCTTGGTCGGGCCCCGAGATACGCAGTATTTT. Translating gives CASSLVGPRDTQYF. The gene calls are TRBV5-4 and TRBJ2-3; no definite D call. Germline CDR1 SGHNT, CDR2 YYREEE (reference sequence). The CDR3 runs 14 residues. V was pared by 0 bases and J by 5 bases, with 10 bases between.